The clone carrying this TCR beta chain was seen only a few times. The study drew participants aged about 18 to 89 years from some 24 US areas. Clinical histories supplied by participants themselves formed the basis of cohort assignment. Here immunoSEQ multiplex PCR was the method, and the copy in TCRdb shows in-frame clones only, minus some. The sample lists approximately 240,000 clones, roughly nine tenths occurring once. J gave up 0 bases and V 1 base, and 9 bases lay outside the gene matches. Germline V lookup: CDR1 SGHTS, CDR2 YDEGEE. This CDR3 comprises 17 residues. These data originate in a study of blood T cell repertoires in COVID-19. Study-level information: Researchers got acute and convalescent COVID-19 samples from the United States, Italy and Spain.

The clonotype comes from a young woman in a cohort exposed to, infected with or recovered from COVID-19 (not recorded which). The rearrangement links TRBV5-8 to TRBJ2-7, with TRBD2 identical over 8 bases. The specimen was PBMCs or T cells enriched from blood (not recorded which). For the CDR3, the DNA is TGTGCCAGCAGCTTGTTACGCGGGGGGCTACGCTCCTACGAGCAGTACTTC. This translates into CASSLLRGGLRSYEQYF.